This paragraph reports one T cell receptor beta chain. Its target is not known. This entry comes from a study of cytomegalovirus exposure and HLA in healthy donors. General study results and limits: Generally TCR sequences proved uncommon, though certain public TCRs appeared in numerous donors. Association of a missense DCLRE1C variant with TCR beta V- and J-gene trimming was reported in a later analysis. It was assumed in the presence/absence analyses that sequencing depth was roughly uniform across donors.

PCR amplification relied on 60 Vbeta primers (plus 13 Jbeta primers). The assay was immunoSEQ multiplex PCR, and TCRdb's table has in-frame clones only and misses some. The sample holds roughly 98,000 clones; around 77% are singletons and the top ten take less than 8.5%. Germline V gene lookup returns CDR1 SGHDN and CDR2 FVKESK. CDR3 length: 15 amino acids. V was pared by 1 base and J by 4 bases, with 6 bases of the junction left unmatched. This chain links TRBV14 with TRBJ1-2; 7 bases map to TRBD1. Source material: PBMCs. This clonotype originated in a female donor in good health and CMV-seronegative. The CDR3 here is CASSQGDRVGYGYTF. Written as DNA, the CDR3 is TGTGCCAGCAGCCAAGGAGACAGGGTCGGCTATGGCTACACCTTC.